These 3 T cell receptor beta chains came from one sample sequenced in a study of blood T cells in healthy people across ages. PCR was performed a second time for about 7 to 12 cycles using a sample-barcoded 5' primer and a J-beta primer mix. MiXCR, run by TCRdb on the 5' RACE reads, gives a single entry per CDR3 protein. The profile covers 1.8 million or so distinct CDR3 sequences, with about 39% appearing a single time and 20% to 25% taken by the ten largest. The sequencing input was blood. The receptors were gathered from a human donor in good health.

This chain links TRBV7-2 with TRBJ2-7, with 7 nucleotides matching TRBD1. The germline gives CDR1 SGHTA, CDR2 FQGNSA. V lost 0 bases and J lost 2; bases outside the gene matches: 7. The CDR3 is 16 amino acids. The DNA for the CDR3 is TGTGCCAGCAGCTTAGCGAGTCGGGGACAGACCTACGAGCAGTACTTC. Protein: CASSLASRGQTYEQYF. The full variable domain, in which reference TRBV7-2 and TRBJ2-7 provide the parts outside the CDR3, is GAGVSQSPSNKVTEKGKDVELRCDPISGHTALYWYRQSLGQGLEFLIYFQGNSAPDKSGLPSDRFSAERTGGSVSTLTIQRTQQEDSAVYLCASSLASRGQTYEQYFGPGTRLTVT.

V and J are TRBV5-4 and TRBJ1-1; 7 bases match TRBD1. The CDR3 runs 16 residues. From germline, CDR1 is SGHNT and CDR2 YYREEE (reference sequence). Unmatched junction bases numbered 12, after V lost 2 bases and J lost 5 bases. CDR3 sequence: CASSFPSPTGRTEAFF. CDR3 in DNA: TGTGCCAGCAGCTTCCCGTCTCCGACAGGGAGGACTGAAGCTTTCTTT.

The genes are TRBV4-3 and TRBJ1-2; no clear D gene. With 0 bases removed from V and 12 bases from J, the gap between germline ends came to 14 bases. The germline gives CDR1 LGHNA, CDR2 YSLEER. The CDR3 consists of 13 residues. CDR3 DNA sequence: TGCGCCAGCAGCCAAGATGAGGGCGGGTACCACACCTTC. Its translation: CASSQDEGGYHTF.